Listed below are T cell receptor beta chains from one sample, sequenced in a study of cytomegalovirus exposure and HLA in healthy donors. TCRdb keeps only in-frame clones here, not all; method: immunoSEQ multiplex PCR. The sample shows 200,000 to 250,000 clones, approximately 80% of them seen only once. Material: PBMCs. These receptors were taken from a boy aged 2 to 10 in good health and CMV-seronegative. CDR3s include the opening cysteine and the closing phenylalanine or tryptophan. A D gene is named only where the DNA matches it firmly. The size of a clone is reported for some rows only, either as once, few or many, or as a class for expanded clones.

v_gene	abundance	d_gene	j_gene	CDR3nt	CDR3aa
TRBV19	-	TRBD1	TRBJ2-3	TGTGCCAGTTCTCGGGACAGGGGAAGGGGCAGGGGTACGCAGTATTTT	CASSRDRGRGRGTQYF
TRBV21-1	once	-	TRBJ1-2	TGTGCCAGCAGCAATCGGGACAGCAACTATGGCTACACCTTC	CASSNRDSNYGYTF
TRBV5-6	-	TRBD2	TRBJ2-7	TGTGCCAGCAGCCCACTAGCGGGAGGACCTCCGGAGCAGTACTTC	CASSPLAGGPPEQYF
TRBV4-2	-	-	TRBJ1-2	TGTGCCAGCAGCCAAGCTGACAACCGGATTTATGGCTACACCTTC	CASSQADNRIYGYTF
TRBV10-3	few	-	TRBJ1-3	TGTGCCATCAGTAGCGGACGGAACCTCTCTGGAAACACCATATATTTT	CAISSGRNLSGNTIYF
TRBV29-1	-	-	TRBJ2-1	TGCAGCGTTGAGAGGCAGTACAATGAGCAGTTCTTC	CSVERQYNEQFF
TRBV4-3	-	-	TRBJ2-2	TGCGCCAGCAGCCAAGCTTTAGCGTCCGGGGAGCTGTTTTTT	CASSQALASGELFF
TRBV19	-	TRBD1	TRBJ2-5	TGTGCCAGTAGTGTGACAGGGCTTGAGACCCAGTACTTC	CASSVTGLETQYF
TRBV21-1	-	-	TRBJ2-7	TGTGCCAGCAGCTCGCGACTAGCGGGGGGGTACGAGCAGTACTTC	CASSSRLAGGYEQYF
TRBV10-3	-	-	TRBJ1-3	TGTGCCATCAGGGGATGGACAGCGGGATCCGGAAACACCATATATTTT	CAIRGWTAGSGNTIYF
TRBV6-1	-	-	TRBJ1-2	TGTGCCAGCAGTGAAGAGGTAGGAGACTATGGCTACACCTTC	CASSEEVGDYGYTF
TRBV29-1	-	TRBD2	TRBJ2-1	TGCAGCGTTTTCCTAGCGGCCTCTAGGTCCTACAATGAGCAGTTCTTC	CSVFLAASRSYNEQFF
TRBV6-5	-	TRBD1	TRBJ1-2	TGTGCCAGCAGTTACTCGGCGACAGGGAGTGGCTACACCTTC	CASSYSATGSGYTF
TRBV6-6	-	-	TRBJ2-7	TGTGCCAGCACCCTAAAGGGTCTTGACTACGAGCAGTACTTC	CASTLKGLDYEQYF
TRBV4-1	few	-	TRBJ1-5	TGCGCCAGCAGCCAAGTTCTCGTCAATCAGCCCCAGCATTTT	CASSQVLVNQPQHF
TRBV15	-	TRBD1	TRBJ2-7	TGTGCCACCAGCAGAGGGACAGGGTACCACGAGCAGTACTTC	CATSRGTGYHEQYF
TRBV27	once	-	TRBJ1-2	TGTGCCAGCAGGGGGGGGGACACCAACTATGGCTACACCTTC	CASRGGDTNYGYTF
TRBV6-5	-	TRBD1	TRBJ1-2	TGTGCCAGCGGAACCCGACAGGGGCACTATGGCTACACCTTC	CASGTRQGHYGYTF
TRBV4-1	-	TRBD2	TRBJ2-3	TGCGCCAGCAGCCAAGTACCCGGGGGGTACACAGATACGCAGTATTTT	CASSQVPGGYTDTQYF
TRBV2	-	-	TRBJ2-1	TGTGCCAGCAGCCGCGGCAGCTACAATGAGCAGTTCTTC	CASSRGSYNEQFF
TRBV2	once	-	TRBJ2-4	TGTGCCAGCAGTGATCTGCAGATAGCCAAAAACATTCAGTACTTC	CASSDLQIAKNIQYF
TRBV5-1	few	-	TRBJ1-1	TGCGCCAGCAGCTTTGACAGGAGATCGAACACTGAAGCTTTCTTT	CASSFDRRSNTEAFF
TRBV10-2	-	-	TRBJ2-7	TGCGCCAGCAAACCTGGGGGGACAGCCTACGAGCAGTACTTC	CASKPGGTAYEQYF
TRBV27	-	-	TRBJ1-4	TGTGCCAGCAGTCTCACAGGAGAAAAACTGTTTTTT	CASSLTGEKLFF
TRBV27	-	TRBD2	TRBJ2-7	TGTGCCAGCAGTTTCGGACTAGCGGGGGGGGAGGAGCAGTACTTC	CASSFGLAGGEEQYF
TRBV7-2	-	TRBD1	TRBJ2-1	TGTGCCAGCAGCCGAGTAAGGGACAGGGGGCAGTTCTTC	CASSRVRDRGQFF
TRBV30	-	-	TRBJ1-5	TGTGCCTGGAGTCTTAGTCGCAATCAGCCCCAGCATTTT	CAWSLSRNQPQHF
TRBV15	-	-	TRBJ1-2	TGTGCCACCAGCAGAGGAAACAGGGAAAGGGATGGCTACACCTTC	CATSRGNRERDGYTF
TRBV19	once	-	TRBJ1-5	TGTGCCAGTAGTATAAGGAGTCAGCCCCAGCATTTT	CASSIRSQPQHF
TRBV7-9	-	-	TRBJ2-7	TGTGCCAGCAGCCCGCGGGACCGATTTGGATACGAGCAGTACTTC	CASSPRDRFGYEQYF
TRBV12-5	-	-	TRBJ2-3	TGTGCTAGTGGTAATGGGCGCAGCCCTAGCACAGATACGCAGTATTTT	CASGNGRSPSTDTQYF
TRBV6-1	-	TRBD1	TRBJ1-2	TGTGCCAGCAGTGACCGACAGGGACCTTTCCCGAACTATGGCTACACCTTC	CASSDRQGPFPNYGYTF
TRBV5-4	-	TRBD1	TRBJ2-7	TGTGCCATCGGACAGGGGGCTGGGTACGAGCAGTACTTC	CAIGQGAGYEQYF
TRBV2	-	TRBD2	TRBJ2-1	TGTGCCAGCAGTCCGGGACTAACCGCCGGGGAGCAGTTCTTC	CASSPGLTAGEQFF
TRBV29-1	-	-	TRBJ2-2	TGCAGCGTGAACAGGGGGGGCACCGGGGAGCTGTTTTTT	CSVNRGGTGELFF
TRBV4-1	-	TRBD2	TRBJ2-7	TGCGTCAGCAGCCAAGAACTAGCGGGAGTGGGGTACGAGCAGTACTTC	CVSSQELAGVGYEQYF
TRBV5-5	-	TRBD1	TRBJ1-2	TGTGCCAGCAGCACTGACAGGGGGCAAAGGGATGGCTACACCTTC	CASSTDRGQRDGYTF
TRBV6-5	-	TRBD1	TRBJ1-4	TGTGCCAGCAGTGGGGGACAGGGAACACTGTTTTTT	CASSGGQGTLFF
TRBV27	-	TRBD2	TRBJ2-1	TGTGCCAGCAATCTATTCTGGACTAGCGGATACAATGAGCAGTTCTTC	CASNLFWTSGYNEQFF
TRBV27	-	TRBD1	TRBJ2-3	TGTGCCAGCAGTCCCTCGCCGGGACAGAGGACAGATACGCAGTATTTT	CASSPSPGQRTDTQYF
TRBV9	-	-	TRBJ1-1	TGTGCCAGCAGCCCCCCCCCGGGGAACACTGAAGCTTTCTTT	CASSPPPGNTEAFF
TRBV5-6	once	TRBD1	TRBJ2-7	TGTGCCAGCAGCCCGGGACAGCTCTCCTACGAGCAGTACTTC	CASSPGQLSYEQYF
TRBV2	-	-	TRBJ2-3	TGTGCCGGGAGCGCGTTAGATACGCAGTATTTT	CAGSALDTQYF
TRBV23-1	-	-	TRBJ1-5	TGCGCCTGTACCCCCAGGCCGGTCTATAGCAATCAGCCCCAGCATTTT	CACTPRPVYSNQPQHF
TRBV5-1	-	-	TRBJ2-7	TGCGCCAGCAGCTCGGTGGGGGGGCCGGACGAGCAGTACTTC	CASSSVGGPDEQYF
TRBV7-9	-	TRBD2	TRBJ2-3	TGTGCCAGCAGCTCCGGCGGGGGGCGGGATACGCAGTATTTT	CASSSGGGRDTQYF
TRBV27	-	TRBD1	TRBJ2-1	TGTGCCAGCAGTCCCGGGACAGTCAACAATGAGCAGTTCTTC	CASSPGTVNNEQFF
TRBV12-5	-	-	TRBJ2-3	TGTGCTAGTGGGGTGAGCGGATTCACAGATACGCAGTATTTT	CASGVSGFTDTQYF